A single sample is the source of the 12 T cell receptor beta chains below, sequenced in a study of T cell responses to AZD1222 COVID-19 vaccine. This table comes from immunoSEQ multiplex PCR, and its TCRdb copy is limited to in-frame clones, with some not included. The sample yields roughly 180,000 clones, around 90% seen once. The sequencing used peripheral blood, collected 28 days after the second AZD1222 dose. Receptor source: an adult who received the AZD1222 COVID-19 vaccine.

This clone was picked up one time. V and J are TRBV5-6 and TRBJ2-5; D assignment may be TRBD1 or TRBD2 (6 bases each). The germline V gene has CDR1 SGHDT and CDR2 YYEEEE. This CDR3 has 12 residues. Between the trimmed V and J ends, which lost 4 bases and 5 bases, there was a span of 9 bases. The CDR3 nucleotides read TGTGCCAGCAGCCGGGGGCGGGAGACCCAGTACTTC. It translates to CASSRGRETQYF. Looking up the rest from reference TRBV5-6 and TRBJ2-5 gives the full variable domain: DAGVTQSPTHLIKTRGQQVTLRCSPKSGHDTVSWYQQALGQGPQFIFQYYEEEERQRGNFPDRFSGHQFPNYSSELNVNALLLGDSALYLCASSRGRETQYFGPGTRLLVL.

The chain carries TRBV6-5 and TRBJ2-3; 10 nucleotides match TRBD1. Germline CDR1 is MNHEY and CDR2 is SVGAGI. Trimming cost V 10 bases and J 2 bases; bases outside gene matches: 6. The CDR3 totals 14 residues. CDR3: CATGQGGATDTQYF. The CDR3 DNA reads TGTGCCACCGGACAGGGGGGGGCCACAGATACGCAGTATTTT.

This chain links TRBV11-2 with TRBJ2-5; possible D gene TRBD1, 6 bases. The V gene lost 4 bases and the J gene lost 3 bases, with 12 bases spanning the gap. Germline CDR1 is SGHAT and CDR2 is FQNNGV. The CDR3 consists of 14 residues. The CDR3 nucleotides read TGTGCCAGCAGCTCACTAACAGGGAAAGAGACCCAGTACTTC. Its translation: CASSSLTGKETQYF.

The chain carries TRBV6-5 and TRBJ1-2; D uncertain. V lost 10 bases, J lost 2 bases, and 8 bases lay in between. CDR1 and CDR2 (germline): MNHEY, SVGAGI. The CDR3 is 11 residues long. The CDR3 DNA is TGTGCCACCCAATCAAACTATGGCTACACCTTC. Its translation: CATQSNYGYTF.

This rearrangement joins TRBV18 to TRBJ2-3; 14 nucleotides match TRBD2. Germline trimming cut 2 bases from V and 0 bases from J; bases unmatched to any gene: 4. CDR3 size: 18 residues. Germline V gene data show CDR1 as KGHSH and CDR2 as LQKENI. The CDR3 here is CASSPGTSGGYSTDTQYF. In nucleotides, the CDR3 is TGTGCCAGCTCACCAGGGACTAGCGGGGGTTACAGCACAGATACGCAGTATTTT.

The genes are TRBV6-5 and TRBJ1-1, with D perhaps TRBD1 (5 bases). Germline V CDR1 and CDR2: MNHEY, SVGAGI. Trimming shortened V by 4 bases and J by 11 bases, and 14 bases separated the two germline ends. The CDR3 contains 12 residues. Here the CDR3 reads CASSSTESEAFF. The CDR3 DNA reads TGTGCCAGCAGTTCGACAGAATCAGAGGCTTTCTTT.

This chain connects TRBV4-2 to TRBJ1-1; D remains ambiguous. From germline, CDR1 is LGHNA and CDR2 YNFKEQ. V lost 3 bases and J 7 bases, leaving 12 bases between the germline ends. The CDR3 has 13 residues. The CDR3 loop reads CASSQESKLEAFF. The DNA for the CDR3 is TGTGCCAGCAGCCAGGAATCAAAACTTGAAGCTTTCTTT.

The rearrangement uses TRBV29-1 and TRBJ2-7, with 8 bases matching TRBD1. Germline trimming cut 6 bases from V and 3 bases from J; bases unmatched to any gene: 7. The CDR3 spans 13 residues. In germline, CDR1 is SQVTM, CDR2 ANQGSEA. The CDR3 loop reads CSVWTGSGYEQYF. CDR3 DNA sequence: TGCAGCGTGTGGACAGGGTCAGGCTACGAGCAGTACTTC.

The V call is TRBV3-1 (or the pseudogene TRBV3-2), the J call TRBJ1-6; 7 bases map to TRBD1. Per the germline V gene, CDR1 is LGHDT and CDR2 is YNNKEL (reference sequence). This CDR3 is 15 amino acids long. With 5 bases clipped from V and 9 bases from J, the junction kept 10 bases outside the gene matches. The CDR3 is CASSSRQGNTSPLHF. The DNA of the CDR3 is TGTGCCAGCAGCAGTAGACAGGGTAATACTTCACCCCTCCACTTT.

This clone occurred a few times. The chain uses TRBV5-4 and TRBJ2-1, with 11 bases fitting TRBD2. The CDR3 loop spans 15 amino acids. The ends lost 3 bases at V and 5 bases at J; junction bases unmatched: 4. Germline CDR1 and CDR2: SGHNT and YYREEE (reference sequence). DNA for the CDR3: TGTGCCAGCAGCTCCCCGGGACTAGCGGACAATGAGCAGTTCTTC. Amino acid sequence: CASSSPGLADNEQFF.

The V and J genes are TRBV6-5 and TRBJ1-4; TRBD1 might be the D (6 bases). Trimming took 6 bases from V and 3 from J, leaving 14 bases between them. The CDR3 runs 15 residues. The germline V gene encodes CDR1 MNHEY and CDR2 SVGAGI. CDR3: CASRKQGRANEKLFF. The CDR3 nucleotides read TGTGCCAGCAGAAAACAGGGTCGGGCTAATGAAAAACTGTTTTTT.

The chain combines TRBV3-1 (or the pseudogene TRBV3-2) with TRBJ1-2; 8 bases are a match to TRBD1. V was clipped by 8 bases and J by 7 bases; unmatched bases: 6. Germline loops: CDR1 LGHDT, CDR2 YNNKEL (reference sequence). This CDR3 is built from 12 residues. The DNA for the CDR3 is TGTGCCAGCTCGACAGGGGAGGGTGGCTACACCTTC. This sequence encodes CASSTGEGGYTF.